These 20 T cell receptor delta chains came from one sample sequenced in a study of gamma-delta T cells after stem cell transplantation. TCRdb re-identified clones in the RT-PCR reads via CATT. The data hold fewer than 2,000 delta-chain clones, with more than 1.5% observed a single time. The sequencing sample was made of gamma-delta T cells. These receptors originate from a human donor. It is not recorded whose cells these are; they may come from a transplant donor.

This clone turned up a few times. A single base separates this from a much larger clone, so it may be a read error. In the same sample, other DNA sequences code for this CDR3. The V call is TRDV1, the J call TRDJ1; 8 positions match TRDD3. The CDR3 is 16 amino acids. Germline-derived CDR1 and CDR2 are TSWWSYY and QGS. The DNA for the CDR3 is TGTGCCCTTGGGGACCACTGGGGGCCCAACACCGATAAACTCATCTTT. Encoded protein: CALGDHWGPNTDKLIF.

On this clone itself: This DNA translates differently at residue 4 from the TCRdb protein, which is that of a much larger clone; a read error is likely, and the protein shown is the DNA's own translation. CDR3 amino acids: CACGTVGIPDVTDKLIF. In DNA form, the CDR3 reads TGTGCCTGTGGCACCGTAGGGATCCCCGATGTTACCGATAAACTCATCTTT. The chain couples TRDV2 to TRDJ1, with TRDD3 as a possible D gene (5 bases). Germline lookup yields CDR1 GEAIGNYY and CDR2 EKD. The CDR3 has 17 amino acids.

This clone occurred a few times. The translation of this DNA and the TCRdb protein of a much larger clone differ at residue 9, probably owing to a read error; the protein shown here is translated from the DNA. CDR3 nucleotides: TGTGCCTGTGACACCGTAGACCTTAGGGGGGATTCTGGTTACACCGATAAACTCATCTTT. Translation: CACDTVDLRGDSGYTDKLIF. V is TRDV3 and J is TRDJ1; 7 nucleotides line up with TRDD3. CDR3 length: 20 amino acids. V dropped 4 bases and J dropped 0; count of bases not matched to a gene: 26. In germline, CDR1 is TVYSNPD, CDR2 GDNSRS (reference sequence).

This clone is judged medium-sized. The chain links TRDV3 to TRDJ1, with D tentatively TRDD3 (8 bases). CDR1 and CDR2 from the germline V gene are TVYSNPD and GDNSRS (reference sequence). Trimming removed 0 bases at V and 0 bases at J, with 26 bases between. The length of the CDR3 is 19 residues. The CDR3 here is CAFRPSSTWGTAYTDKLIF. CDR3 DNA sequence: TGTGCCTTTAGACCTTCCTCGACCTGGGGGACCGCGTACACCGATAAACTCATCTTT.

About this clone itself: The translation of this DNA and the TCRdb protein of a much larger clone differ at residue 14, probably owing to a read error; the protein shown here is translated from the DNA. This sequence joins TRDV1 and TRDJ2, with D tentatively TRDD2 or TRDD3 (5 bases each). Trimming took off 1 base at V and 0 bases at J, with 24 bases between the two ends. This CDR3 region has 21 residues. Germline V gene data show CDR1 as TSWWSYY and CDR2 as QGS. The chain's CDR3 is CALGEPHFPDRGEPLTAQLFF. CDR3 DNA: TGTGCTCTTGGGGAACCTCACTTCCCTGATCGGGGAGAGCCTTTGACAGCACAACTCTTCTTT.

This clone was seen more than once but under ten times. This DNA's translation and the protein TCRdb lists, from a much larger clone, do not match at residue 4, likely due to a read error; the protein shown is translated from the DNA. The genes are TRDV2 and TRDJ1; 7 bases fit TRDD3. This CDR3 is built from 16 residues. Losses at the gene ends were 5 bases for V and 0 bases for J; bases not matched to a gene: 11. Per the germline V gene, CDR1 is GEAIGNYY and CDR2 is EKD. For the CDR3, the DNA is TGTGCCTGTGGCAAGGTGGGGGAATCGTACACCGATAAACTCATCTTT. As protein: CACGKVGESYTDKLIF.

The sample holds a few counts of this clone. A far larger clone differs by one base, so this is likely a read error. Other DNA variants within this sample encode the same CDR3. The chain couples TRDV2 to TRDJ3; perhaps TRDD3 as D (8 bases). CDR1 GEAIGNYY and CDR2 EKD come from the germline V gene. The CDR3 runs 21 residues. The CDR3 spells CACDTTGLWGSPSWDTRQMFF. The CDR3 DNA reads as TGTGCCTGTGACACCACGGGGCTCTGGGGGAGCCCTTCCTGGGACACCCGACAGATGTTCTTC.

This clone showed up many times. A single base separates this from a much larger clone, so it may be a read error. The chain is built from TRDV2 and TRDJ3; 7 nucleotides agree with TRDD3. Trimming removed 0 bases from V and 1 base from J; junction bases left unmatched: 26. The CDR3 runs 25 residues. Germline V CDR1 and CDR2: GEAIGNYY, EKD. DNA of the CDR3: TGTGCCTGTGACACCGTGAGTGGATGGGGGACCCCGCCTCGTTTATCGTCCTGGGACACCCGACAGATGTTTTTC. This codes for CACDTVSGWGTPPRLSSWDTRQMFF.

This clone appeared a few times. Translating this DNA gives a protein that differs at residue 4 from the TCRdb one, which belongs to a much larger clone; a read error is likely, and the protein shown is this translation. CDR3 in amino acids: CAARAVLGTPSYTDKLIF. DNA for the CDR3: TGTGCAGCACGCGCTGTACTGGGGACCCCCTCTTACACCGATAAACTCATCTTT. The chain is built from TRAV29/DV5 and TRDJ1, with TRDD3 identical over 7 bases. Germline values: CDR1 NSMFDY, CDR2 ISSIKDK. With 4 bases clipped from V and 0 bases from J, the junction kept 18 bases outside the gene matches. The CDR3 runs 18 residues.

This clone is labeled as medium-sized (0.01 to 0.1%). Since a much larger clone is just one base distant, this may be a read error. The CDR3 is CACDTNSFLRWGMRPYTDKLIF. Written as DNA, the CDR3 is TGTGCCTGTGACACGAATAGTTTCCTACGTTGGGGGATGCGCCCGTACACCGATAAACTCATCTTT. The rearrangement uses TRDV2 and TRDJ1; a weak D match, TRDD3 (8 bases). CDR1 GEAIGNYY and CDR2 EKD come from the germline V gene. The CDR3 runs to 22 residues. V was cut by 1 base and J by 0 bases, with 32 bases left in between.

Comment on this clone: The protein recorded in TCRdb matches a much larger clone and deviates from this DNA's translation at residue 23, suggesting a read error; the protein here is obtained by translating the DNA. CDR3 sequence reads: CAFVGTVTFVFNSLPIQDTDKLTF. DNA for the CDR3: TGTGCCTTTGTGGGGACCGTTACCTTTGTCTTCAATTCACTCCCAATTCAGGACACCGATAAACTCACCTTT. V usage is TRDV3 and J usage is TRDJ1, with D maybe TRDD3 (5 bases). The CDR3 covers 24 residues. Germline V gives CDR1 TVYSNPD, CDR2 GDNSRS (reference sequence).

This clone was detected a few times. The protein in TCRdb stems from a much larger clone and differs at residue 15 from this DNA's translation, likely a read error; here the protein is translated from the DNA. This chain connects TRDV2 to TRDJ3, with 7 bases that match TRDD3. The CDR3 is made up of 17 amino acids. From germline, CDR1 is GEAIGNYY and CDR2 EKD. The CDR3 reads CACDTVGETWDTRQIFF. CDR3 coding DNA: TGTGCCTGTGACACCGTGGGGGAGACCTGGGACACCCGACAGATATTTTTC.

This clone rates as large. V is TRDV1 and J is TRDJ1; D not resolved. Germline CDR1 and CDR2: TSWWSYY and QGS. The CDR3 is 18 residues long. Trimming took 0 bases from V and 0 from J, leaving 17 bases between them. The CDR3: CALGELLGRMSNTDKLIF. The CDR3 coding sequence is TGTGCTCTTGGGGAACTTCTAGGTCGGATGTCTAACACCGATAAACTCATCTTT.

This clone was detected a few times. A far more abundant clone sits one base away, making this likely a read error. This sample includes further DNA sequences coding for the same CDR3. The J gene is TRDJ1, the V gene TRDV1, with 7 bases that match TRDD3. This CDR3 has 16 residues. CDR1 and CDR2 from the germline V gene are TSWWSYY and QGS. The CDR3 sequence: CALGDRWGPNTDKLIF. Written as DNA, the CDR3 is TGTGCCCTTGGGGATCGCTGGGGGCCTAACACCGATAAACTCATCTTT.

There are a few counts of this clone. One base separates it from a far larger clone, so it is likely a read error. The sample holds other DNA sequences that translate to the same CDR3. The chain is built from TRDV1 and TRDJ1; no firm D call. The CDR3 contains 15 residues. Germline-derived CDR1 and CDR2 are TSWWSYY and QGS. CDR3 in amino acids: CALGEPLWDTDKLIF. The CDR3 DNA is TGTGCTCTTGGGGAACCTTTGTGGGACACCGATAAACTCATCTTC.

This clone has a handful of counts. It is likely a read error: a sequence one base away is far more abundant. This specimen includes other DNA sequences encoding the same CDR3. CDR3 sequence (DNA): TGTGCTCTAGGTCTACCGTACGAGTACTGGGGGATACTTCCGTACACCGATAAACTCATCTTT. Translation gives CALGLPYEYWGILPYTDKLIF. This chain joins TRDV1 and TRDJ1, with 12 bases identical to TRDD3. The germline gives CDR1 TSWWSYY, CDR2 QGS. V shed 9 bases and J 0 bases; nucleotides not matched to a gene: 23. This CDR3 region has 21 residues.

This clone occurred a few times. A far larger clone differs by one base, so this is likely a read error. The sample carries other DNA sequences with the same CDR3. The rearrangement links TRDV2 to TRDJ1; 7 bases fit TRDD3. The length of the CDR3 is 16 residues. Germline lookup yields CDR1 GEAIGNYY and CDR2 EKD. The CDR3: CACDTLGVPGTDKLIF. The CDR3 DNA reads TGTGCCTGTGACACGCTGGGGGTCCCGGGCACCGACAAACTCATCTTT.

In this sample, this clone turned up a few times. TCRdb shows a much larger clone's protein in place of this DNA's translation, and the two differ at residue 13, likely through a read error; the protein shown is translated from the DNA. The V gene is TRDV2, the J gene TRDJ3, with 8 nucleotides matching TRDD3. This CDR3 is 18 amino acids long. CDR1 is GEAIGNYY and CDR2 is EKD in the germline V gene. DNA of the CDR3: TGTGCCTGTGACAGCTGGGGGAACGACCCCTGGGACATCCGACAGATGTTTTTC. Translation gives CACDSWGNDPWDIRQMFF.

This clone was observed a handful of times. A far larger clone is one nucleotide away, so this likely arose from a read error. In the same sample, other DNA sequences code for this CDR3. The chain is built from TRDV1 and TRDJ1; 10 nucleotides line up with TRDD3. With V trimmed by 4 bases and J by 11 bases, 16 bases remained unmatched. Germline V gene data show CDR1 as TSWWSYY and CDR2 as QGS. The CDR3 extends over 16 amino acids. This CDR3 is CALGVYGCTGGWKLIF. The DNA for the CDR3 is TGTGCTCTTGGGGTGTACGGGTGTACTGGGGGATGGAAGCTCATCTTT.

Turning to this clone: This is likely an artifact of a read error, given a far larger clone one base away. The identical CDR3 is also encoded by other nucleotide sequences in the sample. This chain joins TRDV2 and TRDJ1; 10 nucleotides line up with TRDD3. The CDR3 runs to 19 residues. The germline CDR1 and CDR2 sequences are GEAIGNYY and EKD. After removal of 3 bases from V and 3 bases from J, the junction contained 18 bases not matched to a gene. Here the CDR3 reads CACDPLTGGYAETPDKLIF. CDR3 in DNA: TGTGCCTGTGACCCCCTTACCGGGGGATACGCCGAGACACCCGATAAACTCATCTTT.